The source of this TCR beta chain is a study of blood T cell repertoires in COVID-19. Overall study context: COVID-19 samples from acute and convalescent phases originated in the United States, Italy and Spain.

Here immunoSEQ multiplex PCR was the method, and the copy in TCRdb shows in-frame clones only, minus some. Here the sample spans 150,000 to 200,000 clones, around 82% being singletons. Cohort placement rested on clinical history that participants reported themselves. V was trimmed by 8 bases and J by 0 bases, leaving 7 bases between them. This CDR3 is 12 amino acids long. From germline, CDR1 is MNHNY and CDR2 SVGAGI (reference sequence). Sequencing was performed on PBMCs or T cells enriched from blood (not recorded which). The chain recombines TRBV6-6 with TRBJ1-1; no reliable D call. This TCR derives from a woman between 50 and 59 years old with acute COVID-19. The CDR3 spells CASGGMNTEAFF. As DNA, the CDR3 is TGTGCCAGCGGCGGGATGAACACTGAAGCTTTCTTT.